This T cell receptor (beta chain) was recovered during a study of T-cell memory formation after mild COVID-19. The study, taken as a whole, reports: The study detected some responding clones in pre-infection memory, suggesting cross-reactive memory joined. Confirmation was lacking for SARS-CoV-2 specificity of second-wave clones that peaked on day 37.

This clonotype has a count of ten or more. What it binds is unknown. TCRdb itself ran the 5' RACE reads through MiXCR, one entry per CDR3 protein. This sample has over 150,000 distinct CDR3 sequences, with less than 20% found just once. Trimming took 5 bases from V and 4 from J; bases not matched to a gene: 13. The CDR3 is made up of 17 amino acids. The V gene's germline CDR1 is SGHAT and CDR2 FQNNGV. The V gene is TRBV11-2, the J gene TRBJ2-1, with TRBD2 matching over 8 bases. The material sequenced was PBMCs or a T cell subset sorted from them (not recorded which). The receptor was derived from a man aged 18-30 years who had mild COVID-19 (a few samples of this study predate the infection). Cell type and time point are not known. The CDR3 sequence is CASSPGRGVQRYNEQFF. CDR3 DNA: TGTGCCAGCAGCCCCGGGAGGGGCGTCCAGCGGTACAATGAGCAGTTCTTC.